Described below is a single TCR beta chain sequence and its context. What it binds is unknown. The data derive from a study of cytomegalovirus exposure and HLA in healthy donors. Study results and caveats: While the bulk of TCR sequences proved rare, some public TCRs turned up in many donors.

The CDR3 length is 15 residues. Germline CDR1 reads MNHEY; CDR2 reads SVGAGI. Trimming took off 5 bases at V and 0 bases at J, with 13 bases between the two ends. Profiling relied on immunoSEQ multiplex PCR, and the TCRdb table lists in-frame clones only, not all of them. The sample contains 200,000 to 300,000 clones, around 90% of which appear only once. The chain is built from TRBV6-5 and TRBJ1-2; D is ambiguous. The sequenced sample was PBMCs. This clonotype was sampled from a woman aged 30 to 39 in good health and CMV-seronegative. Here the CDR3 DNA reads TGTGCCAGCAGTAACCCTTCCGGGACTAACTATGGCTACACCTTC. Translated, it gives CASSNPSGTNYGYTF.